Described below is a single T cell receptor beta chain sequence and its context. Germline CDR1 reads KGHSH; CDR2 reads LQKENI. After removal of 3 bases from V and 3 bases from J, the junction contained 4 bases not matched to a gene. This CDR3 contains 14 residues. This sample was included in a study of T cell changes during pregnancy in multiple sclerosis. The repertoire was sequenced with immunoSEQ multiplex PCR; TCRdb's copy has only in-frame clones and lacks some. The sample holds 50,000 to 65,000 clones, 90% to 95% seen once. The clonotype was recovered from a female donor with multiple sclerosis, enrolled in a pregnancy study. The material was CD8+ T cells from peripheral blood mononuclear cells, obtained in the second trimester of pregnancy. The V and J genes are TRBV18 and TRBJ2-7; 8 nucleotides agree with TRBD1. The CDR3 loop reads CASSPVGQGYEQYF. CDR3 nucleotide sequence: TGTGCCAGCTCACCGGTCGGACAGGGCTACGAGCAGTACTTC.